The 2 T cell receptor beta chains below come from one sample, sequenced in a study of OX40 agonist ivuxolimab in advanced cancers. Sequencing used immunoSEQ multiplex PCR; TCRdb keeps in-frame clones, though not all of them. The repertoire has roughly 28,000 clones, roughly 87% of them found once; the top ten carry 13% to 15%. The specimen comprised CD4+ or CD8+ T cells sorted from blood, sampled in a trial of the OX40 agonist ivuxolimab. The receptors shown here come from an adult with an advanced solid tumor such as melanoma, head and neck, liver or kidney cancer.

This clone is a singleton in its sample. The V and J genes are TRBV5-1 and TRBJ2-3; D gene unclear. Per germline, CDR1 SGHRS and CDR2 YFSETQ. V shed 0 bases and J shed 2 bases, with 10 bases lying between them. The CDR3 length is 15 residues. The CDR3 DNA reads TGCGCCAGCAGCTTGGCCAGCCTCCCCACAGATACGCAGTATTTT. It codes for CASSLASLPTDTQYF.

This clone was observed a handful of times. V usage is TRBV27 and J usage is TRBJ2-5, with D maybe TRBD1 (7 bases). Germline V gene lookup returns CDR1 MNHEY and CDR2 SMNVEV (reference sequence). Trimming left V 2 bases short and J 2 bases short, with 18 bases between. The CDR3 totals 17 residues. CDR3 loop: CASSLVSQGGLQETQYF. For the CDR3, the DNA is TGTGCCAGCAGTTTAGTATCTCAGGGGGGTCTTCAAGAGACCCAGTACTTC.